This is a list of T cell receptor beta chains from one sample in a study of Ad26.COV2.S vaccination and SARS-CoV-2 variants. The method was immunoSEQ multiplex PCR; TCRdb's version includes in-frame clones alone and lacks a portion of them. In the table there are around 450,000 clones, approximately 89% of which are singletons. The sequences come from peripheral blood, collected in a trial of Ad26.COV2.S vaccine versus placebo. Receptors were obtained from a person between 18 and 60 years old who received the Ad26.COV2.S COVID-19 vaccine or a placebo. The CDR3 runs from the conserved cysteine through the conserved F or W. The order of the fields is clone size, J gene, D gene, V gene, CDR3 protein, CDR3 DNA. D genes are given only for firm matches. Clone size is shown for a subset of rows, as once, few, many or a class of expanded clone.

- TRBJ1-2 - TRBV5-1 CASSMVGGRNYGYTF TGCGCCAGCAGCATGGTTGGGGGGAGAAACTATGGCTACACCTTC
- TRBJ1-4 - TRBV28 CASSLFNGDLIF TGTGCCAGCAGTTTATTTAACGGGGATTTGATTTTT
- TRBJ2-1 - TRBV5-1 CAKTGTHNEQFF TGCGCCAAAACCGGGACTCACAATGAGCAGTTCTTC
- TRBJ2-6 - TRBV2 CASKGRPSGANVLTF TGTGCCAGCAAGGGCAGGCCTTCTGGGGCCAACGTCCTGACTTTC
- TRBJ2-3 - TRBV3-1/TRBV3-2 CASSLSSGTDTQYF TGTGCCAGCAGCCTGTCTAGCGGCACAGATACGCAGTATTTT
- TRBJ2-5 - TRBV2 CASSFGSLETQYF TGTGCCAGCAGCTTCGGCAGCTTGGAGACCCAGTACTTC
- TRBJ1-1 - TRBV27 CASPPGTRREGDTEAFF TGTGCCAGCCCACCCGGGACCCGCAGGGAGGGAGACACTGAAGCTTTCTTT
- TRBJ1-1 - TRBV9 CASSVGGRMNTEAFF TGTGCCAGCAGCGTAGGGGGACGGATGAACACTGAAGCTTTCTTT
- TRBJ2-1 - TRBV7-9 CASSVTGTSGYEQFF TGTGCCAGCAGCGTCACAGGGACCTCCGGATACGAGCAGTTCTTC
few TRBJ2-1 TRBD1 TRBV10-1 CASSLAGGRCNEQFF TGCGCCAGCAGTCTCGCAGGGGGTAGATGCAATGAGCAGTTCTTC
- TRBJ2-7 - TRBV4-1 CASSQVSGTVHEQYF TGCGCCAGCAGCCAAGTGTCAGGAACGGTCCACGAGCAGTACTTC
once TRBJ2-6 - TRBV4-3 CASSPEWGSGANVLTF TGCGCCAGCAGCCCCGAGTGGGGTTCTGGGGCCAACGTCCTGACTTTC
- TRBJ2-2 - TRBV7-3 CASSLRLAGELFF TGTGCCAGCAGCTTAAGGCTAGCGGGGGAGCTGTTTTTT
- TRBJ2-3 TRBD1 TRBV2 CATDRGITDTQYF TGTGCCACAGACAGGGGGATAACAGATACGCAGTATTTT
- TRBJ1-2 - TRBV6-2/TRBV6-3 CASSYLRDPGNYGYTF TGTGCCAGCAGTTACCTTCGGGATCCAGGGAACTATGGCTACACCTTC
- TRBJ2-5 TRBD2 TRBV3-1/TRBV3-2 CASSPYLGLGGETQYF TGTGCCAGCAGCCCTTACCTGGGACTAGGGGGTGAGACCCAGTACTTC
- TRBJ2-2 TRBD1 TRBV27 CASRGWGTGATGELFF TGTGCCAGCAGAGGATGGGGGACAGGGGCCACCGGGGAGCTGTTTTTT
- TRBJ2-1 TRBD2 TRBV9 CASSVATWAGGLYNEQFF TGTGCCAGCAGCGTAGCTACCTGGGCGGGAGGGCTCTACAATGAGCAGTTCTTC
- TRBJ1-1 - TRBV12-3/TRBV12-4 CASSFAYTEAFF TGTGCCAGCAGCTTTGCGTACACTGAAGCTTTCTTT
- TRBJ2-7 - TRBV11-2 CASSLIGQPLRQYF TGTGCCAGCAGCTTAATCGGCCAACCCTTGAGGCAGTACTTC
- TRBJ1-4 - TRBV5-1 CASSQGQGTKLFF TGCGCCAGCAGCCAAGGTCAGGGCACAAAACTGTTTTTT
- TRBJ2-1 - TRBV5-1 CASSFGSTSLYNEQFF TGCGCCAGCAGCTTCGGCAGTACATCCCTTTACAATGAGCAGTTCTTC
- TRBJ1-2 TRBD1 TRBV4-1 CASSQALGTANYGYTF TGCGCCAGCAGCCAGGCCCTCGGGACAGCGAACTATGGCTACACCTTC
- TRBJ1-1 - TRBV14 CASSHWTDGLPQSF TGTGCCAGCAGCCACTGGACTGACGGGCTACCTCAATCCTTT
- TRBJ1-2 - TRBV7-2 CASSLSGGRWNYGYTF TGTGCCAGCAGCTTATCGGGGGGTCGTTGGAACTATGGCTACACCTTC
- TRBJ1-4 - TRBV11-3 CASSFGGEKLFF TGTGCCAGCAGCTTTGGAGGCGAAAAACTGTTTTTT